The clone carrying this T cell receptor beta chain was found a few times. Its target is unknown. This entry is derived from a study of read filtering for tumor transcriptome and immune sequencing. The overall study: Mean patient age was about 66 years, range about 40 to 85; around 16 male, over twelve female. After DNase treatment, RNA was made into whole-transcriptome libraries.

The study, taken as a whole, reports: RNA-seq captured clonotypes less deeply and reliably than IR-seq. The CD138-negative fraction was mixed bone marrow immune cells, not pure T cells.

From roughly 390 ng of RNA, a library with molecular barcoded alpha/delta and beta/gamma adaptors was made. TCRdb recomputed calls from the reads with MiXCR, one row per CDR3 protein. Of approximately 150,000 distinct CDR3 sequences listed, around 13% are singletons. CDR1 SNHLY and CDR2 FYNNEI come from the germline V gene. Trimming removed 2 bases at V and 3 bases at J, with 10 bases between. The CDR3 contains 15 residues. This sequence joins TRBV2 and TRBJ2-2; no firm D call. The clonotype was recovered from a donor over 35 with multiple myeloma. Sequenced material: a population of CD138-negative cells sorted from bone marrow. This chain's CDR3 is CASSELSADTGELFF. The CDR3 nucleotides read TGTGCCAGCAGTGAACTGTCGGCAGACACCGGGGAGCTGTTTTTT.